This TCR beta chain appears in the sequencing data of a study of control samples from healthy donors and cancer patients. Clones were sequenced by immunoSEQ multiplex PCR, and TCRdb holds only the in-frame ones, with some missing. There are about 28,000 clones in the sample; around 79% occur only once, and about 20% lies in the top ten. Germline V lookup: CDR1 KGHDR, CDR2 SFDVKD. The CDR3 covers 15 residues. V shed 1 base and J 7 bases; nucleotides not matched to a gene: 4. The sequence derives from a man between 60 and 75 years old with head and neck cancer. Sequencing input: PBMCs. The rearrangement joins TRBV24-1 to TRBJ2-1; 9 bases agree with TRBD1. In DNA form, the CDR3 reads TGTGCCACCAGTGATTTAGGACAGGGGATGAATGAGCAGTTCTTC. It codes for CATSDLGQGMNEQFF.